This T cell receptor beta chain was recorded in a study of T cells in Graves' hyperthyroidism and ophthalmopathy. Background on the study: Peripheral blood was secured at the point of initial diagnosis, before any treatment. Study-wide results and limits: Appearing also in blood were most of the thyroid clonotypes expanded above 0.001. With a median lead of around 6.7 months before onset, the model predicted ophthalmopathy.

Between the trimmed V and J ends, which lost 0 bases and 2 bases, there was a span of 20 bases. The CDR3 loop spans 17 amino acids. Germline V gene sequence: CDR1 DFQATT, CDR2 SNEGSKA (reference sequence). Clinical Activity Scores of at least 3, NOSPECS grades of at least 4 and durations under 3 months characterized ophthalmopathy patients. A word on this clonotype: The antigen is not known.

The TCR beta CDR3 regions underwent amplification using RNA transcripts as the source. Carried out on the TCR CDR3, a first-round RT-PCR used the HTBI primer set. TCRdb passed the multiplex PCR reads through MiXCR, listing each CDR3 protein once. The data contain about 640,000 distinct CDR3 sequences, around 21% of them singletons. The TCR comes from a man aged 30-40 years with Graves' ophthalmopathy. Input material: blood. V gene TRBV20-1 combines with J gene TRBJ2-7, with a tentative D call TRBD1 (6 bases). The CDR3 reads CSARDPTSLTGAYEQYF. The CDR3 DNA reads as TGCAGTGCTAGAGACCCAACTTCCTTGACAGGTGCCTACGAGCAGTACTTC.